This note documents a single T cell receptor (beta chain) sequence. This sample stems from a study of T cell responses to AZD1222 COVID-19 vaccine. CDR1 and CDR2 (germline): SGHDN, FVKESK. The CDR3 has 13 amino acids. Trimming left V 5 bases short and J 6 bases short, with 13 bases between. TCRdb's table, derived via immunoSEQ multiplex PCR, lists solely in-frame clones and lacks some. The sample consists of tens of thousands of clones, approximately 85% of them appearing once. The V gene is TRBV14, the J gene TRBJ1-2; TRBD1 is a possible D gene (5 bases). The source was peripheral blood, collected on day 0 of AZD1222 vaccination. The receptor comes from an adult in good health. CDR3 DNA: TGTGCCAGCAGCGCCCGCTGGGGGGATGGCTACACCTTC. Translating it yields CASSARWGDGYTF.